This T cell receptor beta chain stems from a study of identical twins. TCRdb independently ran MiXCR on the 5' RACE reads; one entry per CDR3 protein. The table has around 490,000 distinct CDR3 sequences, approximately 20% seen once. The CDR3 length is 12 residues. The germline V and J ends were trimmed by 2 bases and 2 bases, with 4 bases remaining between them. CDR1 and CDR2 (germline): SEHNR, FQNEAQ (reference sequence). This sample was shared with a second study, whose subject was yellow fever vaccine responses in identical twins.

The source of this sequence is a woman between 18 and 29 years old in good health. J is TRBJ2-7 and V is TRBV7-9; no reliable D call. Source material: CD4+ T cells sorted from blood. The CDR3 nucleotides read TGTGCCAGCAGCTTACAGACCTACGAGCAGTACGTC. This encodes CASSLQTYEQYV.